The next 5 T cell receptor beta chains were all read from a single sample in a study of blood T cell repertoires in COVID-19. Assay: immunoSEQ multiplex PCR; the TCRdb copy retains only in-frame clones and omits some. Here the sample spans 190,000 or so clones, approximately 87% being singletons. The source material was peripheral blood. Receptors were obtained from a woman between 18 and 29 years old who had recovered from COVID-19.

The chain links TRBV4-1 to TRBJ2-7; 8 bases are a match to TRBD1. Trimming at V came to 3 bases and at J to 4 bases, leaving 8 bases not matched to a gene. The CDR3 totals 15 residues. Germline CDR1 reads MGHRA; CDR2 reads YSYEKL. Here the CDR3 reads CASSQLQGAGYEQYF. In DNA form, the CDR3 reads TGCGCCAGCAGCCAGCTCCAGGGGGCAGGGTACGAGCAGTACTTC.

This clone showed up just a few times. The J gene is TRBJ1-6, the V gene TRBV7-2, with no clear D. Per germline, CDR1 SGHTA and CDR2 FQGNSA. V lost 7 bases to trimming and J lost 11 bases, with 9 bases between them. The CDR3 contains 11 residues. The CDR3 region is CASTYGAPLHF. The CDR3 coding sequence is TGTGCCAGCACCTACGGGGCACCCCTCCACTTT. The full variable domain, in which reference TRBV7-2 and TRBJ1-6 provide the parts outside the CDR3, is GAGVSQSPSNKVTEKGKDVELRCDPISGHTALYWYRQSLGQGLEFLIYFQGNSAPDKSGLPSDRFSAERTGGSVSTLTIQRTQQEDSAVYLCASTYGAPLHFGNGTRLTVT.

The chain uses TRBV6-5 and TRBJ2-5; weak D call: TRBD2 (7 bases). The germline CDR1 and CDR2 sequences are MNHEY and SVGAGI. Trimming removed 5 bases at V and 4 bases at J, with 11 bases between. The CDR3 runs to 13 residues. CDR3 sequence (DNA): TGTGCCAGCAGTAGAGGGGGGGGAGAGACCCAGTACTTC. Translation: CASSRGGGETQYF.

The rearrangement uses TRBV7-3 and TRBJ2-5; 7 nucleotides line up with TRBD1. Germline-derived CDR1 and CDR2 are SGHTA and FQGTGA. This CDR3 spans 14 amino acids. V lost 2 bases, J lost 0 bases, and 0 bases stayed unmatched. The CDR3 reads CASSLQGDQETQYF. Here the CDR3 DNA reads TGTGCCAGCAGCTTACAGGGGGACCAAGAGACCCAGTACTTC. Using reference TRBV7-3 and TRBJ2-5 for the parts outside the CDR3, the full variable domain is GAGVSQTPSNKVTEKGKYVELRCDPISGHTALYWYRQSLGQGPEFLIYFQGTGAADDSGLPNDRFFAVRPEGSVSTLKIQRTERGDSAVYLCASSLQGDQETQYFGPGTRLLVL.

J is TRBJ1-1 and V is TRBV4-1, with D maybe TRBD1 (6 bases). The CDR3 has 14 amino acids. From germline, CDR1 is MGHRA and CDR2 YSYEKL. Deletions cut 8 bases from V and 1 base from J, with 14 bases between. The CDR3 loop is CASRGTLKNTEAFF. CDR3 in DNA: TGCGCCAGCCGAGGGACACTTAAGAACACTGAAGCTTTCTTT.